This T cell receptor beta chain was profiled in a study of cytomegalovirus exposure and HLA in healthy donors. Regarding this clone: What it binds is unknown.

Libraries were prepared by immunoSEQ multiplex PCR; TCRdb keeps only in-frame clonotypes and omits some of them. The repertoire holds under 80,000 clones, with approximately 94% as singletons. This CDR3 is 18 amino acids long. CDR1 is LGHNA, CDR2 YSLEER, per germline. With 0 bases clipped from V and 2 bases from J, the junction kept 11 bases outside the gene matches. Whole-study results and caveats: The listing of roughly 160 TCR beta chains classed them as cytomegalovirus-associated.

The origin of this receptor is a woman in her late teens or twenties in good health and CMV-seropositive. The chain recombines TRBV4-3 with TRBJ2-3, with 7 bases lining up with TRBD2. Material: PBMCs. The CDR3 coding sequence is TGCGCCAGCAGCCAAGATCTAGGAGCGGGGCGTTACACAGATACGCAGTATTTT. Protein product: CASSQDLGAGRYTDTQYF.